The next 19 T cell receptor beta chains were all read from a single sample in a study of spatial heterogeneity in lung cancer. General study points: Intratumoral expanded alpha and beta TCR counts were found to track tumor mutation counts.

TCRdb re-called the 5' RACE reads through MiXCR, storing one row per CDR3 protein. The table includes 25,000 to 30,000 distinct CDR3 sequences, roughly 6.9% detected once. The time point denotes: sample taken at primary tumor resection. Their antigens remain unidentified. This sample comprised lung tumor tissue, obtained at surgery. These receptors came from a male donor with early-stage non-small cell lung cancer.

As to this clonotype: This may come from a read error, since a much larger clone is one base off. The chain combines TRBV5-4 with TRBJ2-3; no clear D gene. V lost 0 bases and J lost 0, with 8 bases in between. This CDR3 comprises 15 residues. Germline-derived CDR1 and CDR2 are SGHNT and YYREEE (reference sequence). CDR3 amino acids: CASSLGVGSTDTQYF. CDR3 coding DNA: TGTGCCAGCAGCTTGGGTGTCGGCAGCACAGATACGCAGTATTTT.

In this sample, this clonotype turned up a few times. One end of the junction varies from germline; a read error may be responsible. The chain is built from TRBV10-3 and TRBJ2-7; D is unclear. Germline CDR1 ENHRY, CDR2 SYGVKD. This CDR3 region has 13 residues. The CDR3, as DNA: TGTGCCATCGGTGAGCGCCCGGGCTACGAGCAGTACTTC. It encodes CAIGERPGYEQYF.

This clonotype was counted many times. The chain uses TRBV7-2 and TRBJ1-2; 7 bases are a match to TRBD1. The germline V gene encodes CDR1 SGHTA and CDR2 FQGNSA. The V and J ends lost 3 bases and 10 bases, in that order; junction bases with no gene match: 5. This CDR3 comprises 12 residues. CDR3 nucleotides: TGTGCCAGCAGCTTGGGTCAGGGGGTCTACACCTTC. It is translated as CASSLGQGVYTF.

This clonotype was seen ten or more times. The rearrangement links TRBV7-8 to TRBJ2-2, with D perhaps TRBD1 (6 bases). The CDR3 runs 15 residues. Trimming took 1 base from V and 3 from J, leaving 9 bases between them. In germline, CDR1 is SGHVS, CDR2 FQNEAQ. The CDR3 DNA reads TGTGCCAGCAGCTTAGTACAGGGCTACACCGGGGAGCTGTTTTTT. It codes for CASSLVQGYTGELFF.

Ten or more counts support this clonotype. This chain connects TRBV20-1 to TRBJ2-5, with TRBD1 as a possible D gene (5 bases). The CDR3 extends over 13 amino acids. Per the germline V gene, CDR1 is DFQATT and CDR2 is SNEGSKA (reference sequence). As DNA, the CDR3 is TGCAGCACGCGACAGATTGATAAGGAGACCCAGTACTTC. Its translation: CSTRQIDKETQYF.

This clonotype was counted many times. This chain connects TRBV3-1 to TRBJ1-3; D is uncertain. The CDR3 covers 15 residues. Looked up from germline, CDR1 is LGHDT and CDR2 is YNNKEL (reference sequence). V lost 5 bases and J 0 bases, leaving 11 bases between the germline ends. The CDR3 loop is CASSSSGDSGNTIYF. CDR3 in DNA: TGTGCCAGCAGCTCTTCGGGCGACTCTGGAAACACCATATATTTT.

This clonotype was seen ten or more times. The chain is built from TRBV28 and TRBJ2-2; D not resolved. CDR3 size: 12 residues. Trimming removed 6 bases from V and 0 bases from J, with 2 bases in between. Germline loops: CDR1 MDHEN, CDR2 SYDVKM. CDR3 loop: CASRSNTGELFF. The CDR3 region has the DNA TGTGCCAGCAGATCGAACACCGGGGAGCTGTTTTTT.

This clonotype was seen a few times. The chain links TRBV24-1 to TRBJ2-3; 8 bases match TRBD2. The junction had 10 bases not matched to a gene; V was cut back by 3 bases and J by 3 bases. Looked up from germline, CDR1 is KGHDR and CDR2 is SFDVKD. The CDR3 spans 17 residues. CDR3 sequence: CATSDRLAGDFTDTQYF. The CDR3, as DNA: TGTGCCACCAGTGATCGGCTAGCGGGCGACTTTACAGATACGCAGTATTTT.

This sequence joins TRBV28 and TRBJ2-7; D is possibly TRBD2 (6 bases). V was clipped by 1 base and J by 3 bases, with 13 bases between them. In germline, CDR1 is MDHEN, CDR2 SYDVKM. The CDR3 has 15 residues. The CDR3 DNA is TGTGCCAGCAGTTTATTAGCGGATCCTCTCTACGAGCAGTACTTC. Translating gives CASSLLADPLYEQYF.

This clonotype was recorded at least ten times. V gene TRBV18 combines with J gene TRBJ1-1, with D tentatively TRBD1 (6 bases). V lost 2 bases and J 7 bases, leaving 20 bases between the germline ends. Germline CDR1 KGHSH, CDR2 LQKENI. This CDR3 spans 16 amino acids. The CDR3 here is CASSPGGQGGRVEAFF. CDR3 sequence (DNA): TGTGCCAGCTCACCAGGGGGCCAAGGGGGGCGCGTTGAAGCTTTCTTT.

This clonotype occurred many times. This chain uses TRBV20-1 with TRBJ2-1; 12 bases are a match to TRBD2. Germline assignment: CDR1 DFQATT and CDR2 SNEGSKA (reference sequence). This CDR3 has 14 residues. V was pared by 5 bases and J by 8 bases, with 7 bases of the junction left unmatched. CDR3 protein: CSAEGLAGSYEQFF. The CDR3 DNA sequence: TGCAGTGCTGAAGGACTAGCGGGGAGTTATGAGCAGTTCTTC.

There are many counts of this clonotype. The rearrangement links TRBV24-1 to TRBJ1-4; weak D call: TRBD1 (5 bases). Germline V gives CDR1 KGHDR, CDR2 SFDVKD. V lost 9 bases, J lost 8 bases, and 15 bases lay in between. This CDR3 has 13 amino acids. Here the CDR3 DNA reads TGTGCCACCCAGTTTCAGGGCGGCGAAAAACTGTTTTTT. This codes for CATQFQGGEKLFF.

The chain links TRBV20-1 to TRBJ2-3, with a weak D call TRBD2 (5 bases). The CDR3 runs 14 residues. Germline values: CDR1 DFQATT, CDR2 SNEGSKA (reference sequence). V was clipped by 2 bases and J by 1 base, with 10 bases between them. In DNA form, the CDR3 reads TGCAGTGCTAGAAGATACGGGGGCACAGATACGCAGTATTTT. Translating it yields CSARRYGGTDTQYF.

The chain links TRBV28 to TRBJ2-3, with 10 nucleotides matching TRBD2. The CDR3 is 19 amino acids. CDR1 and CDR2 (germline): MDHEN, SYDVKM. V shed 5 bases and J 1 base; nucleotides not matched to a gene: 15. The CDR3 bases are TGTGCCAGCAGTCTCGAGGACAGGTTTCTAGCGGGGGGCACAGATACGCAGTATTTT. It specifies CASSLEDRFLAGGTDTQYF.

This clonotype was observed a handful of times. The chain links TRBV20-1 to TRBJ2-5, with D maybe TRBD1 (5 bases). The CDR3 totals 13 residues. Germline V gene data show CDR1 as DFQATT and CDR2 as SNEGSKA (reference sequence). The V gene lost 6 bases and the J gene lost 5 bases, with 16 bases spanning the gap. The DNA for the CDR3 is TGCAGTGCCAAAGGTCCCAGGGTTGAGACCCAGTACTTC. Protein: CSAKGPRVETQYF.

This clonotype was observed a few times. The chain joins TRBV5-4 to TRBJ2-5; D is undetermined. The CDR3 is 12 amino acids. Germline lookup yields CDR1 SGHNT and CDR2 YYREEE (reference sequence). V lost 5 bases, J lost 5 bases, and 10 bases lay in between. The CDR3 DNA is TGTGCCAGCAGAGGTACGGGCGAGACCCAGTACTTC. Protein sequence: CASRGTGETQYF.

The chain has TRBV4-2 and TRBJ1-2, with D possibly TRBD1 on 6 matching bases. The CDR3 runs to 15 residues. CDR1 and CDR2 from the germline V gene are LGHNA and YNFKEQ. V lost 0 bases and J lost 5, with 13 bases in between. The CDR3 here is CASSQEWTAGYGYTF. As DNA, the CDR3 is TGTGCCAGCAGCCAAGAATGGACAGCGGGGTATGGCTACACCTTC.

This clonotype was recorded a few times. The chain is built from TRBV20-1 and TRBJ1-1; no firm D call. This CDR3 spans 13 amino acids. The V end was cut by 6 bases, the J end by 0 bases, with 11 bases between. Per germline, CDR1 DFQATT and CDR2 SNEGSKA (reference sequence). The CDR3 DNA sequence: TGCAGTGCCGGGAGCCTGTTGAACACTGAAGCTTTCTTT. This translates into CSAGSLLNTEAFF.

In its sample, this clonotype was seen many times. This sequence joins TRBV20-1 and TRBJ2-7, with 9 positions matching TRBD2. The CDR3 length is 13 residues. Germline CDR1 and CDR2: DFQATT and SNEGSKA (reference sequence). V shed 5 bases and J 5 bases; nucleotides not matched to a gene: 7. The CDR3 reads CSARRGGINEQYF. In DNA, the CDR3 is TGCAGTGCTCGGCGGGGGGGGATCAACGAGCAGTACTTC.